The 15 T cell receptor beta chains below were found in one sample sequenced in a study of blood T cell repertoires in COVID-19. Measured with immunoSEQ multiplex PCR; TCRdb has only the in-frame clones, and not every one. The sample includes approximately 150,000 clones, 70% to 90% of them seen just once. Sequences were obtained from peripheral blood. These receptors all stem from a woman aged 45-60 years with COVID-19, enrolled during active disease.

The V and J genes are TRBV19 and TRBJ1-6, with 8 bases fitting TRBD1. V was pared by 6 bases and J by 6 bases, with 10 bases of the junction left unmatched. CDR3 length: 16 residues. CDR1 LNHDA and CDR2 SQIVND come from the germline V gene (reference sequence). The CDR3 reads CASRTTGGEGNSPLHF. In nucleotides, the CDR3 is TGTGCCAGTAGAACAACAGGGGGTGAGGGTAATTCACCCCTCCACTTT.

V is TRBV7-9 and J is TRBJ1-1; possible D gene TRBD1, 6 bases. This CDR3 has 14 residues. Germline-derived CDR1 and CDR2 are SEHNR and FQNEAQ (reference sequence). Deletions cut 5 bases from V and 1 base from J, with 11 bases between. CDR3 region: CASSPQGSNTEAFF. CDR3 nucleotides: TGTGCCAGCAGCCCGCAGGGGTCGAACACTGAAGCTTTCTTT.

Details on this clone: One end of the junction fails to match germline, which may point to a read error. The rearrangement joins TRBV7-7 to TRBJ2-3; possible D gene TRBD1, 6 bases. From germline, CDR1 is SSHAT and CDR2 FNYEAQ (reference sequence). The CDR3 is 15 amino acids. CDR3 sequence reads: CASSLGGQSTDTQYF. CDR3 bases: TGTGCTAGCAGCTTAGGTGGACAGAGCACAGATACGCAGTATTTT. The complete variable domain, with remaining parts taken from reference TRBV7-7 and TRBJ2-3, reads GAGVSQSPRYKVTKRGQDVTLRCDPISSHATLYWYQQALGQGPEFLTYFNYEAQPDKSGLPSDRFSAERPEGSISTLTIQRTEQRDSAMYRCASSLGGQSTDTQYFGPGTRLTVL.

This chain joins TRBV18 and TRBJ1-1; D possibly corresponds to TRBD1 (5 bases). Germline CDR1 KGHSH, CDR2 LQKENI. This CDR3 contains 16 residues. V lost 3 bases and J lost 5, with 19 bases in between. CDR3 residues: CASSPLGLGQGTEAFF. In DNA, the CDR3 is TGTGCCAGCTCACCCCTGGGACTGGGGCAGGGAACTGAAGCTTTCTTT.

The chain combines TRBV6-1 with TRBJ1-1; D is uncertain. The length of the CDR3 is 11 residues. Per germline, CDR1 MNHNS and CDR2 SASEGT. Trimming cost V 2 bases and J 6 bases, with 4 bases left between them. CDR3 DNA sequence: TGTGCCAGCAGTGAATCGGCTGAAGCTTTCTTT. It yields the protein CASSESAEAFF.

This clone was observed once. The chain employs TRBV18 and TRBJ2-5, with 7 bases lining up with TRBD1. Losses at the gene ends were 3 bases for V and 2 bases for J; bases not matched to a gene: 6. The CDR3 length is 15 residues. CDR1 KGHSH and CDR2 LQKENI come from the germline V gene. The chain's CDR3 is CASSPPGQRQETQYF. CDR3 coding DNA: TGTGCCAGCTCACCCCCGGGACAGAGGCAAGAGACCCAGTACTTC.

The rearrangement joins TRBV9 to TRBJ2-1; D is perhaps TRBD2 (5 bases). CDR1 is SGDLS, CDR2 YYNGEE, per germline. The CDR3 runs 16 residues. V lost 2 bases and J lost 9, with 21 bases in between. CDR3 amino acids: CASSVGVLLADGEQFF. The CDR3 coding sequence is TGTGCCAGCAGCGTCGGGGTCCTCCTCGCTGATGGTGAGCAGTTCTTC.

The chain combines TRBV28 with TRBJ2-3; the D is unclear. The CDR3 totals 13 residues. CDR1 MDHEN and CDR2 SYDVKM come from the germline V gene. Trimming shortened V by 1 base and J by 2 bases, and 4 bases separated the two germline ends. This chain's CDR3 is CASSLSYTDTQYF. In DNA form, the CDR3 reads TGTGCCAGCAGTTTATCCTACACAGATACGCAGTATTTT.

This chain uses TRBV5-1 with TRBJ1-6, with 10 bases matching TRBD1. The CDR3 totals 14 residues. Germline assignment: CDR1 SGHRS and CDR2 YFSETQ. Unmatched junction bases numbered 9, after V lost 4 bases and J lost 14 bases. CDR3 in amino acids: CASSPGQGERALHF. For the CDR3, the DNA is TGCGCCAGCAGCCCTGGACAGGGGGAGAGGGCCCTCCACTTT.

The rearrangement links TRBV28 to TRBJ2-7; TRBD1 agrees at 9 bases. With V trimmed by 6 bases and J by 2 bases, 11 bases remained unmatched. The CDR3 runs 16 residues. Germline CDR1 and CDR2: MDHEN and SYDVKM. Written as DNA, the CDR3 is TGTGCCAGCAGATCATCCGGGACAGGGAAAACCTACGAGCAGTACTTC. Protein product: CASRSSGTGKTYEQYF. The full variable domain, rest sourced from reference TRBV28 and TRBJ2-7, is DVKVTQSSRYLVKRTGEKVFLECVQDMDHENMFWYRQDPGLGLRLIYFSYDVKMKEKGDIPEGYSVSREKKERFSLILESASTNQTSMYLCASRSSGTGKTYEQYFGPGTRLTVT.

V and J are TRBV4-1 and TRBJ2-3, with D tentatively TRBD1 (5 bases). The germline V gene has CDR1 MGHRA and CDR2 YSYEKL. CDR3 length equals 14 residues. The germline V and J ends were trimmed by 5 bases and 5 bases, with 14 bases remaining between them. CDR3 residues: CASSWGVPQDTQYF. For the CDR3, the DNA is TGCGCCAGCAGCTGGGGCGTCCCACAAGATACGCAGTATTTT.

V and J are TRBV6-2 or TRBV6-3 and TRBJ2-7, with D possibly being TRBD1 (6 bases). CDR3 length: 15 amino acids. Trimming removed 4 bases at V and 0 bases at J, with 13 bases between. Germline V gives CDR1 MNHEY, CDR2 SVGEGT. The DNA of the CDR3 is TGTGCCAGCAGTTCATCCGGGACAACCTCCTACGAGCAGTACTTC. The encoded protein is CASSSSGTTSYEQYF.

This chain links TRBV30 with TRBJ2-1; D is unresolved. CDR1 and CDR2 from the germline V gene are GTSNPN and SVGIG (reference sequence). The CDR3 covers 12 residues. The germline V and J ends were trimmed by 1 base and 3 bases, with 4 bases remaining between them. CDR3 coding DNA: TGTGCCTGGAGTGCCGGCTACAATGAGCAGTTCTTC. Amino acids: CAWSAGYNEQFF.

CDR3 amino acids: CASRSRTPGVVYEQYF. As DNA, the CDR3 is TGTGCCAGCAGGAGCCGGACGCCGGGGGTGGTGTACGAGCAGTACTTC. This sequence joins TRBV28 and TRBJ2-7; tentative D call: TRBD2 (6 bases). V was shortened by 6 bases and J by 4 bases, with 22 bases between the two germline ends. This CDR3 contains 16 residues. Germline values: CDR1 MDHEN, CDR2 SYDVKM.

This rearrangement joins TRBV13 to TRBJ2-6; the D is unclear. V dropped 4 bases and J dropped 4 bases, with 8 bases sitting between them. CDR3 length: 14 residues. Germline CDR1 PRHDT, CDR2 FYEKMQ (reference sequence). The CDR3 coding sequence is TGTGCCAGCAGCTCCCTTCTCGGGGCCAACGTCCTGACTTTC. It is translated as CASSSLLGANVLTF.